The 9 T cell receptor beta chains below all came from one sample that was sequenced in a study of blood T cell repertoires in COVID-19. Generated by immunoSEQ multiplex PCR, the TCRdb table keeps only in-frame clones and is missing some. The table includes over 200,000 clones, around 88% detected once. Sequencing input: PBMCs or T cells enriched from blood (not recorded which). The receptors stem from a woman in her 40s with acute COVID-19.

The chain uses TRBV7-8 and TRBJ2-2; 8 nucleotides match TRBD1. Germline-derived CDR1 and CDR2 are SGHVS and FQNEAQ. V was pared by 4 bases and J by 4 bases, with 2 bases of the junction left unmatched. CDR3 length equals 14 residues. This CDR3 is CASSSTGATGELFF. The CDR3 region has the DNA TGTGCCAGCAGCTCGACAGGGGCCACCGGGGAGCTGTTTTTT.

The chain has TRBV19 and TRBJ2-5; TRBD2 might be the D (6 bases). Germline loops: CDR1 LNHDA, CDR2 SQIVND (reference sequence). V was shortened by 3 bases and J by 4 bases, with 12 bases between the two germline ends. The CDR3 extends over 14 amino acids. The CDR3 coding sequence is TGTGCCAGTAGTATCTTTAGCGGTGGAGAGACCCAGTACTTC. Residues: CASSIFSGGETQYF.

The rearrangement uses TRBV4-3 and TRBJ1-1, with D possibly being TRBD1 (5 bases). CDR1 LGHNA and CDR2 YSLEER come from the germline V gene. V dropped 4 bases and J dropped 1 base, with 16 bases sitting between them. The CDR3 runs 16 residues. CDR3 bases: TGCGCCAGCAGCCGCATGTGGGGCAGATGGAACACTGAAGCTTTCTTT. This gives the protein CASSRMWGRWNTEAFF.

Written as DNA, the CDR3 is TGTGCCAGAAGCACTAGCGGCCGCTTAGAGACCCAGTACTTC. Protein sequence: CARSTSGRLETQYF. The chain carries TRBV7-5 and TRBJ2-5; the table's D gene call, TRBD2, was not cross checked with the DNA. TRBV7-5 is an annotated pseudogene. The CDR3 has 14 residues.

V usage is TRBV12-5 and J usage is TRBJ2-5; D gene ambiguous. Trimming removed 0 bases from V and 4 bases from J, with 9 bases in between. The CDR3 is 14 amino acids. CDR1 is LGHNT and CDR2 is FRNRAP in the germline V gene. CDR3 nucleotides: TGTGCTAGTGGTTTGGTTTCGACGGGAGAGACCCAGTACTTC. It specifies CASGLVSTGETQYF.

The CDR3 DNA reads TGTGCCAGCAGCTTTGGGCTAGAACAGGGCGAGCAGTACGTC. It encodes CASSFGLEQGEQYV. The chain is built from TRBV5-6 and TRBJ2-7; the D gene is possibly TRBD1 (6 bases). Germline V CDR1 and CDR2: SGHDT, YYEEEE. Trimming took off 2 bases at V and 6 bases at J, with 15 bases between the two ends. CDR3 length equals 14 residues.

The J gene is TRBJ2-2, the V gene TRBV30; 10 bases line up with TRBD2. V lost 4 bases, J lost 6 bases, and 5 bases stayed unmatched. The V gene's germline CDR1 is GTSNPN and CDR2 SVGIG (reference sequence). This CDR3 is 14 amino acids long. CDR3 sequence (DNA): TGTGCCTGGATAGCGGGAGGTTACGCCGGGGAGCTGTTTTTT. Its protein product is CAWIAGGYAGELFF.

The CDR3 sequence is CASSIQGANTEAFF. CDR3 DNA: TGTGCCAGCAGTATACAGGGTGCGAACACTGAAGCTTTCTTT. This sequence joins TRBV6-2 or TRBV6-3 and TRBJ1-1; TRBD1 might be the D (6 bases). This CDR3 spans 14 amino acids. V lost 5 bases to trimming and J lost 1 base, with 11 bases between them. Germline V gene lookup returns CDR1 MNHEY and CDR2 SVGEGT.

This clone was found a few times. The V and J genes are TRBV11-3 and TRBJ1-5; D is unclear. The CDR3 is 14 residues long. CDR1 is SGHNT and CDR2 is YENEEA in the germline V gene. V was clipped by 8 bases and J by 0 bases, with 11 bases between them. CDR3 sequence (DNA): TGTGCCAGCGTCTGGCACCCTAGCAATCAGCCCCAGCATTTT. This sequence encodes CASVWHPSNQPQHF.